Listed here is a single T cell receptor (beta chain). Its antigen remains unidentified. Base qualities are not at hand, and no much larger clone is one base apart. The germline V gene (reference sequence) yields SEHNR for CDR1 and FQNEAQ for CDR2. Spanning cysteine to phenylalanine, the CDR3 consists of 15 amino acids. Left in the record is the CDR3 DNA by itself, 45 bases read in frame from the first base. Trimming removed 5 bases from V and 5 bases from J; the gene matches leave 11 bases unexplained. These data are taken from a study of blood T cell repertoires in COVID-19 (dated by TCRdb to 2018 to 2020). Turning to the overall study: The collaborator samples originated in the United States, Italy and Spain and spanned the acute and convalescent phases of COVID-19. The material from the prospective study consisted of cDNA or gDNA derived from T cells, B-cell-depleted T cells, or PBMCs. Deeply sampled blood TCRbeta repertoires from subjects exposed to, actively infected with, or recovered from COVID-19 were included in the dataset. The repertoires were released in a freely available public database intended as a resource for research on the immune response to SARS-CoV-2. Samples came from the ongoing ImmuneRACE study (first 160 participants) plus 1,254 subjects from 6 global collaborators. The sample metadata nearly always contained a de-identified subject ID, COVID-19 status, age in years and sex. Where available, HLA class I and class II types were taken from metadata supplied by the sample provider and were not determined by assay-based typing. Results the study describes overall, beyond this receptor: The amount of clinical and demographic metadata varied by source and participant and was provided uncurated.

TCRbeta CDR3 regions were amplified from genomic DNA by means of the immunoSEQ Assay, a bias-controlled multiplex PCR. The original pipeline was this. Within the assay, amplification of reference gene primers was used to estimate how many nucleated cells each sample contained. To quantify the absolute abundance of each unique TCRbeta CDR3 rearrangement, sequence reads were collapsed and filtered. Productive Simpson clonality was computed per sample as the square root of Simpson's diversity index over productive rearrangements. The source is immuneACCESS, and TCRdb retained only in-frame sequences with V and J called. Part of the clones is not carried over; for the studies checked, unresolved V genes explain less than half of this, and the remainder is unexplained. D and trimming were read from the DNA, whereas the V and J calls and clone size are those reported in that table. In all, the sample holds 94,000 or so clones, and 65% to 90% of those were seen once. The ten largest clones add up to 25% of the sample.

The collaborating institutions used their own protocols to collect whole blood in K2EDTA tubes. For TCRbeta analysis, collaborators shipped samples as frozen whole blood, isolated PBMCs, or DNA extracted from either of those sample types. The chain employs TRBV7-9 and TRBJ1-2; 7 of the junction bases match TRBD1. This clonotype was obtained from a man in his 60s with acute or convalescent COVID-19. Sequenced input: peripheral blood. The nucleotide sequence reads TGTGCCAGCAGCCCAACCAATGACAGGGATTATGGCTACACCTTC. It codes for CASSPTNDRDYGYTF.